This TCR beta chain was identified in a study of early T cells in non-severe SARS-CoV-2 infection. Study in general: Sequenced bulk RNA came from whole blood that was unsorted, and chains were unpaired.

Individual cDNA molecules were tagged with unique molecular identifiers, the study reported. TCRdb reanalysed the 5' RACE reads using MiXCR and keeps one entry per CDR3 protein. The data show tens of thousands of distinct CDR3 sequences, almost 9% seen once. V was cut by 0 bases and J by 10 bases, with 14 bases left in between. The CDR3 loop spans 15 amino acids. Germline CDR1 and CDR2: SGDLS and YYNGEE. This clonotype was seen many times. Antigen specificity is unknown. Notes on the study in general: Using VDJdb, the matching emphasized anti-spike CD8 responses while missing private and CD4 specificities.

This clonotype was obtained from an adult who was a healthcare worker with PCR-confirmed SARS-CoV-2 infection or an uninfected control (not recorded which). Here the sequenced sample was whole blood, taken at baseline. The gene calls are TRBV9 and TRBJ1-6, with D maybe TRBD1 (6 bases). The CDR3 region is CASSVEGGGASPLHF. The DNA for the CDR3 is TGTGCCAGCAGCGTAGAGGGAGGGGGAGCATCACCCCTCCACTTT.